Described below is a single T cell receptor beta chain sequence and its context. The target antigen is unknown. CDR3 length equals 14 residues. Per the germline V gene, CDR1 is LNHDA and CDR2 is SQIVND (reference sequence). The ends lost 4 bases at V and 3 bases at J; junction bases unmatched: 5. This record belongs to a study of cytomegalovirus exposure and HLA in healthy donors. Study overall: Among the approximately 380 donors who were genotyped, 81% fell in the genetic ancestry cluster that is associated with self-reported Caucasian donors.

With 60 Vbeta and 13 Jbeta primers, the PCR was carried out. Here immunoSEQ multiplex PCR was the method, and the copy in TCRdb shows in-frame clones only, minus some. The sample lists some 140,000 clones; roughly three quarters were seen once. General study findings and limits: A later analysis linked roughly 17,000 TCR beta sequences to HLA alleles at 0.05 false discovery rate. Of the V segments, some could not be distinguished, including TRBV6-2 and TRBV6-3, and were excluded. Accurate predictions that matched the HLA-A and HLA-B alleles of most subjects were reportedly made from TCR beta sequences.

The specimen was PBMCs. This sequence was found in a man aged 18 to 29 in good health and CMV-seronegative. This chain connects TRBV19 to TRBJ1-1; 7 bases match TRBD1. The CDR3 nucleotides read TGTGCCAGTAGTACTAAGACAGGGCACACTGAAGCTTTCTTT. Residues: CASSTKTGHTEAFF.